This T cell receptor beta chain was identified during a study of yellow fever vaccine responses in identical twins. TCRdb recomputed calls from the RT-PCR reads with MiXCR, one row per CDR3 protein. The table includes about 9,100 distinct CDR3 sequences, 65% to 85% detected once. Germline V CDR1 and CDR2: MDHEN, SYDVKM. CDR3 size: 14 residues. V trimming: 6 bases; J trimming: 8 bases; junction bases outside the gene matches: 8. Comments on this clonotype: Its antigen remains unidentified.

Study-level findings and limits: The authors reported partly convergent, partly personalized vaccine responses in identical twins.

This TCR was recovered from a young woman who received the yellow fever vaccine. V is TRBV28 and J is TRBJ2-1; 9 bases agree with TRBD1. This sample comprised T cells from blood (PBMCs), unsorted or a sorted subset (not recorded which), obtained before or after yellow fever vaccination (not recorded which). DNA for the CDR3: TGTGCCAGCAGAAAGGGACAGGGTATTTATGAGCAGTTCTTC. This gives the protein CASRKGQGIYEQFF.